One sample yielded the 9 T cell receptor beta chains listed below, sequenced in a study of shared clonotypes between healthy human individuals. Sequencing used immunoSEQ multiplex PCR; TCRdb keeps in-frame clones, though not all of them. The sample comprises more than 2 million clones, 90% to 95% of which are singletons, and 0.1% to 0.15% rests with the top ten. Sequencing was done on a sample of naive CD4+ T cells sorted from blood. The sample's subset: CD45RA+ positively selected. The source of these receptors is a man younger than 35 in good health.

This chain links TRBV2 with TRBJ2-7; maybe TRBD1 (5 bases). The V gene's germline CDR1 is SNHLY and CDR2 FYNNEI. The ends were cut back, 7 bases at V and 3 bases at J, with 13 bases in the middle. The CDR3 loop spans 13 amino acids. In DNA, the CDR3 is TGTGCCAGCAAAGCCGACAGAAGCTACGAGCAGTACTTC. This gives the protein CASKADRSYEQYF.

The gene calls are TRBV4-1 and TRBJ1-2; D is unresolved. Looked up from germline, CDR1 is MGHRA and CDR2 is YSYEKL. V was pared by 0 bases and J by 2 bases, with 10 bases between. The CDR3 runs to 15 residues. The CDR3 DNA is TGCGCCAGCAGCCAAGATAGTGACACAAACTATGGCTACACCTTC. The encoded protein is CASSQDSDTNYGYTF.

The chain carries TRBV6-1 and TRBJ2-2; D remains unclear. CDR1 and CDR2 from the germline V gene are MNHNS and SASEGT. This CDR3 is 15 amino acids long. V was cut by 6 bases and J by 5 bases, with 16 bases left in between. CDR3 residues: CASSPKEVGTGELFF. For the CDR3, the DNA is TGTGCCAGCAGCCCAAAGGAAGTAGGGACCGGGGAGCTGTTTTTT.

The chain has TRBV30 and TRBJ1-1, with D hard to call. Per the germline V gene, CDR1 is GTSNPN and CDR2 is SVGIG (reference sequence). This CDR3 spans 13 amino acids. The V gene lost 4 bases and the J gene lost 1 base, with 10 bases spanning the gap. CDR3 loop: CAWMLGGNTEAFF. CDR3 coding DNA: TGTGCCTGGATGTTAGGTGGGAACACTGAAGCTTTCTTT.

This clone was picked up a small number of times. The chain couples TRBV5-5 to TRBJ2-1, with 7 bases aligning to TRBD2. Trimming at V came to 6 bases and at J to 2 bases, leaving 8 bases not matched to a gene. The CDR3 spans 15 residues. CDR1 SGHKS and CDR2 YYEKEE come from the germline V gene (reference sequence). For the CDR3, the DNA is TGTGCCAGCAAACCACTAGCGCTTACCTACAATGAGCAGTTCTTC. Protein: CASKPLALTYNEQFF. Supplemented by reference TRBV5-5 and TRBJ2-1, the full variable domain reads DAGVTQSPTHLIKTRGQQVTLRCSPISGHKSVSWYQQVLGQGPQFIFQYYEKEERGRGNFPDRFSARQFPNYSSELNVNALLLGDSALYLCASKPLALTYNEQFFGPGTRLTVL.

V usage is TRBV28 and J usage is TRBJ1-5; D uncertain. This CDR3 region has 11 residues. V was cut by 3 bases and J by 9 bases, with 6 bases left in between. Germline loops: CDR1 MDHEN, CDR2 SYDVKM. This chain's CDR3 is CASSFRSPQHF. CDR3 DNA sequence: TGTGCCAGCAGTTTTAGGTCGCCCCAGCATTTT.

Points on this clone: The same CDR3 can be traced to other DNA sequences in this sample. This chain uses TRBV5-1 with TRBJ2-5; D uncertain. Germline V gives CDR1 SGHRS, CDR2 YFSETQ. V was clipped by 0 bases and J by 3 bases, with 9 bases between them. This CDR3 has 14 amino acids. In nucleotides, the CDR3 is TGCGCCAGCAGCTTGGCCGCTGTGGAAGAGACCCAGTACTTC. Its translation: CASSLAAVEETQYF.

The chain carries TRBV30 and TRBJ1-1, with D possibly being TRBD1 (6 bases). This CDR3 spans 12 amino acids. With 2 bases removed from V and 10 bases from J, the gap between germline ends came to 14 bases. From germline, CDR1 is GTSNPN and CDR2 SVGIG (reference sequence). The CDR3 here is CAWSPGQTLAFF. DNA of the CDR3: TGTGCCTGGAGTCCTGGACAGACTTTAGCTTTCTTT. The complete variable domain, with remaining parts taken from reference TRBV30 and TRBJ1-1, reads SQTIHQWPATLVQPVGSPLSLECTVEGTSNPNLYWYRQAAGRGLQLLFYSVGIGQISSEVPQNLSASRPQDRQFILSSKKLLLSDSGFYLCAWSPGQTLAFFGQGTRLTVV.

This chain uses TRBV7-9 with TRBJ2-7; 8 positions match TRBD1. This CDR3 is 16 amino acids long. The germline V gene has CDR1 SEHNR and CDR2 FQNEAQ (reference sequence). V was pared by 5 bases and J by 0 bases, with 9 bases of the junction left unmatched. CDR3: CASSTPSDRVSYEQYF. DNA of the CDR3: TGTGCCAGCAGCACACCCTCGGACAGGGTCTCCTACGAGCAGTACTTC. The whole variable domain, filled in from reference TRBV7-9 and TRBJ2-7, reads DTGVSQNPRHKITKRGQNVTFRCDPISEHNRLYWYRQTLGQGPEFLTYFQNEAQLEKSRLLSDRFSAERPKGSFSTLEIQRTEQGDSAMYLCASSTPSDRVSYEQYFGPGTRLTVT.